These T cell receptor beta chains were read from a single sample in a study of T cell repertoires in cytomegalovirus infection. TCRdb recomputed calls from the reads with MiXCR, one row per CDR3 protein. This table has approximately 730,000 distinct CDR3 sequences, about 29% appearing once. No antigen has been assigned to these receptors. The sample consisted of cultured CD8+ T cells from PBMCs, taken from culture after CMV antigen stimulation. The receptors shown here come from a human donor in good health (CMV status not recorded). Some clones in this sample may be carry-over from other donors' samples. The CDR3 runs from the conserved cysteine through the conserved F or W. Each record gives: V gene, clone size, D gene, J gene, CDR3 protein, CDR3 DNA. D genes are given only for firm matches. The size of a clone is reported for some rows only, either as once, few or many, or as a class for expanded clones.

TRBV11-3	.	TRBD1	TRBJ2-5	CASSPGQGPETQYF	TGTGCCAGCAGCCCGGGACAGGGGCCGGAGACCCAGTACTTC
TRBV27	.	.	TRBJ1-4	CASSYRGRLNEKLFF	TGTGCCAGCAGCTATCGCGGACGGCTAAATGAAAAACTGTTTTTT
TRBV20-1	.	.	TRBJ2-1	CSAIPSSVTGNEQFF	TGCAGTGCCATCCCCTCTAGCGTTACGGGCAATGAGCAGTTCTTC
TRBV6-2/TRBV6-3	.	.	TRBJ2-5	CASSPYEGGETQYF	TGTGCCAGCAGCCCCTATGAGGGAGGAGAGACCCAGTACTTC
TRBV12-3/TRBV12-4	few	.	TRBJ2-3	CASSRSDPSTDTQYF	TGTGCCAGCAGTCGGAGCGACCCTAGCACAGATACGCAGTATTTT
TRBV7-8	many	.	TRBJ2-5	CASSLAIQTSQETQYF	TGTGCCAGCAGCTTAGCGATCCAGACGTCGCAAGAGACCCAGTACTTC
TRBV7-9	.	.	TRBJ2-7	CASSSRGSFYEQYF	TGTGCCAGCAGCTCCCGAGGGTCTTTCTACGAGCAGTACTTC
TRBV6-1	few	.	TRBJ2-1	CASSYVGDEQFF	TGTGCCAGCAGTTATGTGGGTGATGAGCAGTTCTTC
TRBV9	.	TRBD2	TRBJ2-1	CASSVVPRRGVSYNEQFF	TGTGCCAGCAGCGTAGTTCCCCGGCGGGGGGTCTCCTACAATGAGCAGTTCTTC
TRBV28	few	.	TRBJ1-1	CASRTRRGTNTEAFF	TGTGCCAGCAGAACCCGTAGAGGGACGAACACTGAAGCTTTCTTT
TRBV7-2	many	TRBD1	TRBJ1-4	CASSLDGDMVLVGQGNEKLFF	TGTGCCAGCAGCTTAGATGGTGACATGGTGCTGGTGGGACAGGGTAATGAAAAACTGTTTTTT
TRBV7-8	medium-sized	.	TRBJ1-2	CASSLVAGRAALPDGYTF	TGTGCCAGCAGCTTAGTGGCAGGGAGGGCGGCCCTCCCTGATGGCTACACCTTC
TRBV6-2/TRBV6-3	.	.	TRBJ1-2	CASSYPSGTYGYTF	TGTGCCAGCAGTTACCCTTCAGGGACCTATGGCTACACCTTC
TRBV27	.	TRBD1	TRBJ2-1	CASSLSQGNEKFF	TGTGCCAGCAGTTTATCACAGGGGAATGAGAAGTTCTTC
TRBV28	.	TRBD2	TRBJ2-2	CAGSLPSGGNTNTGELFF	TGTGCCGGCAGTTTACCTAGCGGGGGGAACACGAACACCGGGGAGCTGTTTTTT
TRBV9	few	TRBD1	TRBJ1-4	CASSAGTGGRYEKLFF	TGTGCCAGCAGCGCCGGGACAGGGGGGAGGTATGAAAAACTGTTTTTT
TRBV7-9	.	TRBD1	TRBJ2-5	CASSLNGRGLETQYF	TGTGCCAGCAGCCTGAACGGCAGGGGGTTGGAGACCCAGTACTTC
TRBV11-2	.	.	TRBJ2-1	CASTYALAGQSSYNEQFF	TGTGCCAGCACCTATGCCTTAGCCGGACAGAGCTCCTACAATGAGCAGTTCTTC
TRBV7-6	many	.	TRBJ2-3	CASNEIGPSTDTQYF	TGTGCCAGCAATGAAATAGGTCCTAGCACAGATACGCAGTATTTT
TRBV6-5	.	.	TRBJ1-6	CASSYSRGTLNNSPLHF	TGTGCCAGCAGTTACTCGCGGGGGACACTCAATAATTCACCCCTCCACTTT
TRBV4-2	.	.	TRBJ1-1	CASSQGSMDEAFF	TGTGCCAGCAGCCAAGGTTCAATGGATGAAGCTTTCTTT
TRBV15	few	.	TRBJ1-2	CATSRVGGDYGYTF	TGTGCCACCAGCAGAGTAGGGGGGGACTATGGCTACACCTTC
TRBV2	.	.	TRBJ2-7	CASKSVAYEQYF	TGTGCCAGCAAATCCGTCGCCTACGAGCAGTACTTC
TRBV20-1	few	.	TRBJ1-2	CSTTYGYTF	TGCAGTACCACCTATGGCTACACCTTC
TRBV24-1	.	.	TRBJ1-2	CATQAVGAGYTF	TGTGCCACCCAAGCGGTGGGGGCCGGCTACACCTTC
TRBV10-3	.	TRBD1	TRBJ1-1	CAISEREDRDTEAFF	TGTGCCATCAGTGAAAGAGAGGACAGGGACACTGAAGCTTTCTTT
TRBV20-1	.	.	TRBJ1-2	CSARDIGGSLNWGYTF	TGCAGTGCTAGAGATATAGGGGGATCCCTTAATTGGGGCTACACCTTC
TRBV7-9	.	TRBD1	TRBJ1-2	CALGDREFNYGYTF	TGTGCCCTGGGCGACAGGGAGTTTAACTATGGCTACACCTTC
TRBV7-9	few	.	TRBJ2-7	CASSLETHSYEQYF	TGTGCCAGCAGCTTAGAGACTCACTCCTACGAGCAGTACTTC
TRBV6-6	.	.	TRBJ2-1	CASSRDRYSNEQFF	TGTGCCAGCAGCCGGGACCGCTACTCCAATGAGCAGTTCTTC
TRBV6-6	few	.	TRBJ2-1	CASSQGRDLYEQFF	TGTGCCAGCAGTCAGGGACGGGACCTGTATGAGCAGTTCTTC
TRBV6-5	.	.	TRBJ1-3	CASSYFPTGLSGNTIYF	TGTGCCAGCAGTTACTTCCCGACCGGCCTTTCTGGAAACACCATATATTTT
TRBV6-5	.	TRBD1	TRBJ2-1	CASSWDRGTYNEQFF	TGTGCCAGCAGTTGGGACAGGGGGACCTACAATGAGCAGTTCTTC
TRBV10-1	.	TRBD1	TRBJ2-3	CASSEDYRGEDTQYF	TGCGCCAGCAGTGAAGATTACAGGGGGGAAGATACGCAGTATTTT
TRBV6-5	.	TRBD1	TRBJ1-2	CASRPTQGAHGYTF	TGTGCCAGCAGACCCACGCAGGGGGCCCATGGCTACACCTTC
TRBV7-8	.	TRBD2	TRBJ2-3	CASSSLSGGRTSTDTQYF	TGTGCCAGCAGCTCCCTTAGCGGGGGGCGGACCAGCACAGATACGCAGTATTTT
TRBV7-9	few	.	TRBJ1-4	CASSLAGRNEKLFF	TGTGCCAGCAGCTTAGCGGGGCGCAATGAAAAACTGTTTTTT